This is a list of T cell receptor beta chains from one sample in a study of blood T cell repertoires in COVID-19. Generated by immunoSEQ multiplex PCR, the TCRdb table keeps only in-frame clones and is missing some. Here the sample spans 200,000 to 300,000 clones, 85% being singletons. The sequencing input was peripheral blood. The receptors come from a woman in her sixties or seventies with active or convalescent COVID-19. CDR3s include the opening cysteine and the closing phenylalanine or tryptophan. The D gene is left open where the match is weak. The size field is filled for only some rows; it gives once, few, many or a size class.

V	J	D	size	length	DNA	CDR3
TRBV2	TRBJ2-2	-	-	13	TGTGCCAGCAGTGTAAGGGGGACCGGGGAGCTGTTTTTT	CASSVRGTGELFF
TRBV5-1	TRBJ1-1	-	few	15	TGCGCCAGCAGCTTGGTCGGGTCTCTGAACACTGAAGCTTTCTTT	CASSLVGSLNTEAFF
TRBV27	TRBJ1-4	TRBD1	-	15	TGTGCCAGCAGTTCCCCGGGGACAGCTAATGAAAAACTGTTTTTT	CASSSPGTANEKLFF
TRBV6-5	TRBJ2-1	-	-	12	TGTGCCAGCAGCCGAAAGGGGTATGAGCAGTTCTTC	CASSRKGYEQFF
TRBV7-9	TRBJ2-3	-	-	16	TGTGCCAGCAGGGGGGCTAGGGACCGATCCACAGATACGCAGTATTTT	CASRGARDRSTDTQYF
TRBV27	TRBJ1-2	TRBD1	few	15	TGTGCCAGCAGTTCACAAGGACAGGGTACCTATGGCTACACCTTC	CASSSQGQGTYGYTF
TRBV7-9	TRBJ1-4	TRBD1	-	17	TGTGCCAGCAGCACACCGGACAGGGGGCGGGAAAGTGAAAAACTGTTTTTT	CASSTPDRGRESEKLFF
TRBV10-1	TRBJ1-2	-	-	15	TGCGCCAGCAGCCAAGACAGGATTGGCCCCTATGGCTACACCTTC	CASSQDRIGPYGYTF
TRBV5-1	TRBJ1-6	-	-	15	TGCGCCAGCAGCTTGGGCAGCTCCTATAATTCACCCCTCCACTTT	CASSLGSSYNSPLHF
TRBV27	TRBJ2-5	-	-	13	TGTGCCAGCAGTACGCACTCTCAAGAGACCCAGTACTTC	CASSTHSQETQYF
TRBV29-1	TRBJ2-3	-	-	14	TGCAGCGTTGACCCACAGGGTAGTACAGATACGCAGTATTTT	CSVDPQGSTDTQYF
TRBV28	TRBJ1-1	-	-	15	TGTGCCAGCAGTGGGGGGGGGCGGGAATCCACTGAAGCTTTCTTT	CASSGGGRESTEAFF
TRBV4-1	TRBJ2-3	TRBD2	once	15	TGCGCCAGCAGCCAAGAAGCCTCCGGGGGGGATACGCAGTATTTT	CASSQEASGGDTQYF
TRBV9	TRBJ1-2	-	once	14	TGTGCCAGCAGCGTAGGAAGCGGAACCTATGGCTACACCTTC	CASSVGSGTYGYTF
TRBV6-5	TRBJ2-1	-	few	16	TGTGCCAGCAGTTACTCCCTCTCTCGCGCGGGCAATGAGCAGTTCTTC	CASSYSLSRAGNEQFF
TRBV5-6	TRBJ2-5	TRBD2	-	17	TGTGCCAGCAGCTTGGCCGGGGACTATGAAGCAAGAGAGGCCCAGTACTTC	CASSLAGDYEAREAQYF
TRBV6-5	TRBJ2-1	-	-	14	TGTGCCAGCAGTTACTCGAGACAGGAGAATGAGCAGTTCTTC	CASSYSRQENEQFF
TRBV19	TRBJ1-5	TRBD1	-	15	TGTGCCAGTAGAGGACAGGGTATGCGCAATCAGCCCCAGCATTTT	CASRGQGMRNQPQHF
TRBV30	TRBJ1-4	-	-	14	TGTGCCTGGACCCGGGGGGGGCGAGAGGAAAAACTGTTTTTT	CAWTRGGREEKLFF
TRBV5-1	TRBJ1-4	TRBD1	-	16	TGCGCCAGCAGCGTCACCGGGACAGGGTTAAATGAAAAACTGTTTTTT	CASSVTGTGLNEKLFF
TRBV3-1/TRBV3-2	TRBJ1-1	-	-	14	TGTGCCAGCAGCCAAAGACACCTGAACACTGAAGCTTTCTTT	CASSQRHLNTEAFF
TRBV6-5	TRBJ1-3	TRBD1	-	15	TGTGCCAGCGTCTTGACAGGGAGCTCTGGAAACACCATATATTTT	CASVLTGSSGNTIYF
TRBV6-4	TRBJ2-3	TRBD1	-	15	TGTGCCAGCAGCGGGGGACAGGGTAGGACAGATACGCAGTATTTT	CASSGGQGRTDTQYF
TRBV19	TRBJ2-2	-	-	16	TGTGCCAGTAGTATAGTGGAGGGGGCGGACACCGGGGAGCTGTTTTTT	CASSIVEGADTGELFF
TRBV4-2	TRBJ2-3	TRBD1	-	16	TGTGCCAGCAGCCAAGGACAGGGGTCCGACACAGATACGCAGTATTTT	CASSQGQGSDTDTQYF
TRBV6-5	TRBJ1-5	-	-	14	TGTGCCAGCAGCCGAGGGGGGGGCAATCAGCCCCAGCATTTT	CASSRGGGNQPQHF
TRBV18	TRBJ2-7	TRBD2	-	17	TGTGCCAGCTCACCACAACCCCCTAGCGGGAGTGCCTACGAGCAGTACTTC	CASSPQPPSGSAYEQYF
TRBV11-2	TRBJ1-1	-	-	13	TGTGCCAGCAGCTTAGACTCCCTTTTGGAAGCTTTCTTT	CASSLDSLLEAFF
TRBV18	TRBJ2-1	TRBD2	-	15	TGTGCCAGCTCACCAAGACTAGCCCCATACAATGAGCAGTTCTTC	CASSPRLAPYNEQFF
TRBV7-8	TRBJ2-2	TRBD2	-	18	TGTGCCAGCAGCTTAGAATCTGCGGGAGCGTCGGGCACCGGGGAGCTGTTTTTT	CASSLESAGASGTGELFF
TRBV7-9	TRBJ2-3	-	-	16	TGTGCCAGCAGCTTAGTCTTGGCCGGAGACACAGATACGCAGTATTTT	CASSLVLAGDTDTQYF
TRBV7-2	TRBJ1-1	TRBD1	once	15	TGTGCCAGCAGCCAACGGACAGGGAGGAACACTGAAGCTTTCTTT	CASSQRTGRNTEAFF
TRBV28	TRBJ2-3	TRBD1	-	17	TGTGCCAGCCTCCCAGCCAGGGGGAAGGGAAGCACAGATACGCAGTATTTT	CASLPARGKGSTDTQYF
TRBV3-1/TRBV3-2	TRBJ2-3	-	once	16	TGTGCCAGCAGCCAAGGGGGGGGCGGGAGCACAGATACGCAGTATTTT	CASSQGGGGSTDTQYF
TRBV28	TRBJ1-3	-	-	15	TGTGCCAGCAGTTTGGGCCGGCTATCAGGAAACACCATATATTTT	CASSLGRLSGNTIYF
TRBV12-3/TRBV12-4	TRBJ2-4	-	-	13	TGTGCCAGCTGCCGCGGGTCCAAAAACATTCAGTACTTC	CASCRGSKNIQYF
TRBV4-1	TRBJ2-5	-	once	16	TGCGCCAGCAGCAACAGAAGGGAGAGTGGGGTAGAGACCCAGTACTTC	CASSNRRESGVETQYF
TRBV7-3	TRBJ2-7	-	-	17	TGTGCCAGCAGCTTAAGGGGCGGCGGGGCGGTCTCCTACGAGCAGTACTTC	CASSLRGGGAVSYEQYF
TRBV5-5	TRBJ1-2	-	-	16	TGTGCCAGCAGCCTACGACAGCAACCGTCTAACTATGGCTACACCTTC	CASSLRQQPSNYGYTF
TRBV7-9	TRBJ1-1	-	-	15	TGTGCCAGCACCTCCCCGGCCTCAGGGGACACTGAAGCTTTCTTT	CASTSPASGDTEAFF
TRBV30	TRBJ2-7	TRBD1	-	14	TGTGCCCTCGACAGGGGGTCTATCCCCTACGAGCAGTACTTC	CALDRGSIPYEQYF
TRBV6-1	TRBJ1-2	-	-	14	TGTGCCAGCAGTGAAGCGCGGGGCAGAGGTGGCTACACCTTC	CASSEARGRGGYTF
TRBV11-2	TRBJ2-5	TRBD2	-	16	TGTGCCAGCAGCTACCCTGCGGGGGGGCTCCAAGAGACCCAGTACTTC	CASSYPAGGLQETQYF
TRBV18	TRBJ2-1	TRBD2	-	15	TGTGCCAGCTCAGCTTCTAGCGGGTCCTACAATGAGCAGTTCTTC	CASSASSGSYNEQFF
TRBV5-1	TRBJ1-3	-	-	14	TGCGCCAGCTCCCCGGACAGTCACGGAAACACCATATATTTT	CASSPDSHGNTIYF
TRBV7-3	TRBJ1-6	-	-	13	TGTGCCAGCAGCTTAAACAGGGTATCACCCCTCCACTTT	CASSLNRVSPLHF
TRBV27	TRBJ2-2	TRBD1	-	15	TGTGCCAGCAGTACGGGGACAGGTCGAACCGGGGAGCTGTTTTTT	CASSTGTGRTGELFF
TRBV7-9	TRBJ1-1	-	-	14	TGTGCCAGCGCCCAGCGGCCCGAAGGTCTAGAAGCTTTCTTT	CASAQRPEGLEAFF
TRBV11-2	TRBJ1-1	TRBD1	-	14	TGTGCCAGCAGCTTGGGGACAGTCCCCACTGAAGCTTTCTTT	CASSLGTVPTEAFF
TRBV7-2	TRBJ2-3	TRBD2	-	16	TGTGCCAGCAGTTCACAGAGCGGGGGGATCGCAGATACGCAGTATTTT	CASSSQSGGIADTQYF
TRBV29-1	TRBJ2-3	-	-	12	TGCAGCGCCCGGCGGAGCACAGATACGCAGTATTTT	CSARRSTDTQYF
TRBV3-1/TRBV3-2	TRBJ2-1	-	-	18	TGTGCCAGCAGCCAAGATAGGACTACCGGGACCCCCTACAATGAGCAGTTCTTC	CASSQDRTTGTPYNEQFF
TRBV19	TRBJ2-5	TRBD2	-	16	TGTGCCAGTAGTATCGGGACTAGCGGGGGGCAAGAGACCCAGTACTTC	CASSIGTSGGQETQYF
TRBV3-1/TRBV3-2	TRBJ1-5	-	-	14	TGTGCCAGCAGCCAAGTACGGGGGGATCAGCCCCAGCATTTT	CASSQVRGDQPQHF
TRBV24-1	TRBJ1-2	TRBD1	few	14	TGTGCCACCAGTGATGTGGACAGGAACTATGGCTACACCTTC	CATSDVDRNYGYTF